A selection of T cell receptor beta chains follows, all from one sample in a study of CD8+ T cells in alopecia areata. Here immunoSEQ multiplex PCR was the method, and the copy in TCRdb shows in-frame clones only, minus some. The profile covers some 120,000 clones, with over 55% appearing a single time and 4.5% to 6% taken by the ten largest. The material sequenced was CD4+ T cells sorted from blood, taken at week 4, from a patient treated with tofacitinib. The receptors here all came from a human donor with alopecia areata. CDR3s include the opening cysteine and the closing phenylalanine or tryptophan. A clone size is listed for some rows: how often the clone was seen (once, few, many), or a class if it is expanded.

V	J	size	CDR3
TRBV2	TRBJ2-3	NA	CASSDRQSHGDTQYF
TRBV7-2	TRBJ2-5	few	CASSFLSQETQYF
TRBV2	TRBJ1-4	NA	CASSGTSPTNEKLFF
TRBV29-1	TRBJ1-5	few	CSAAENSNQPQHF
TRBV29-1	TRBJ1-1	NA	CSVEIGDRAVTEAFF
TRBV28	TRBJ2-7	few	CASSLDGLSYEQYF
TRBV29-1	TRBJ1-2	few	CSVEPYGYTF
TRBV7-3	TRBJ2-2	NA	CASSLENTGELFF
TRBV10-3	TRBJ2-7	few	CAISDRGTASYEQYF
TRBV4-1	TRBJ2-3	once	CASSLLGTGGTDTQYF
TRBV7-2	TRBJ2-1	NA	CASSPTGNEQFF
TRBV6-5	TRBJ1-2	NA	CASSYHTGNGYTF
TRBV29-1	TRBJ2-1	few	CSVARRDRGRGEQFF
TRBV25-1	TRBJ2-3	once	CASSSGGARTDTQYF
TRBV7-9	TRBJ2-1	few	CASSLGLAGSYNEQFF
TRBV29-1	TRBJ2-3	NA	CSVEIGTDTQYF
TRBV5-1	TRBJ1-2	NA	CASSLDGDYGYTF
TRBV5-1	TRBJ1-1	few	CASSNRQNTEAFF
TRBV7-9	TRBJ1-1	NA	CASSLEAANTEAFF
TRBV5-1	TRBJ2-5	few	CASSSRTSSRQETQYF
TRBV10-3	TRBJ1-2	NA	CATRGGSYGYTF
TRBV5-1	TRBJ2-5	few	CASSLAGGQETQYF